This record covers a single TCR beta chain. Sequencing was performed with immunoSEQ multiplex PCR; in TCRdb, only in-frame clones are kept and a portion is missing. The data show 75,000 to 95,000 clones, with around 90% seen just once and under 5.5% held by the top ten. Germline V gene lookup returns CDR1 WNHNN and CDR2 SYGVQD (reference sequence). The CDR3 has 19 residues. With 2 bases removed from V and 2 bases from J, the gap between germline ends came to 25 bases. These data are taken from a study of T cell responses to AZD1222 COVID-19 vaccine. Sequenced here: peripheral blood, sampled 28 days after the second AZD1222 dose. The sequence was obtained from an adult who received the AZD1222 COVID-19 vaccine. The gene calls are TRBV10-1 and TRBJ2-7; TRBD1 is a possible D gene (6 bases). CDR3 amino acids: CASSEGDRPHLKVPYEQYV. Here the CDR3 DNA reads TGCGCCAGCAGTGAGGGTGACAGGCCACACTTAAAAGTCCCCTACGAGCAGTACGTC.